These T cell receptor beta chains were read from a single sample in a study of CD8 T cells in ankylosing spondylitis. TCRdb reprocessed the 5' RACE reads with MiXCR, giving one entry per CDR3 protein. Found here are about 96,000 distinct CDR3 sequences, 8.5% to 9% of them singletons; the top ten hold approximately 4.6%. The sequencing input was blood, either unsorted or a sorted T cell fraction (not recorded which). These receptors came from a male donor with ankylosing spondylitis or in good health (not recorded which). Both conserved end residues are part of each CDR3. The order of the fields is CDR3 protein, J gene, V gene, CDR3 length, D gene. A D gene is named only where the DNA matches it firmly.

CDR3 protein: CASSLGSGLAKNIQYF; J gene: TRBJ2-4; V gene: TRBV5-1; CDR3 length: 16; D gene: TRBD2
CDR3 protein: CATSRDQGQTEKLFF; J gene: TRBJ1-4; V gene: TRBV15; CDR3 length: 15; D gene: .
CDR3 protein: CSANPATAVSGANVLTF; J gene: TRBJ2-6; V gene: TRBV20-1; CDR3 length: 17; D gene: .
CDR3 protein: CASSTSGGPYEQYF; J gene: TRBJ2-7; V gene: TRBV12-3/TRBV12-4; CDR3 length: 14; D gene: TRBD2
CDR3 protein: CASSLQVNSYEQYF; J gene: TRBJ2-7; V gene: TRBV12-3/TRBV12-4; CDR3 length: 14; D gene: .
CDR3 protein: CAIGQSNEKLFF; J gene: TRBJ1-4; V gene: TRBV10-3; CDR3 length: 12; D gene: .
CDR3 protein: CASSTPGWSSYEQYF; J gene: TRBJ2-7; V gene: TRBV28; CDR3 length: 15; D gene: .
CDR3 protein: CASSYQGQGYTF; J gene: TRBJ1-2; V gene: TRBV6-2/TRBV6-3; CDR3 length: 12; D gene: TRBD1
CDR3 protein: CASSLVANTEAFF; J gene: TRBJ1-1; V gene: TRBV7-8; CDR3 length: 13; D gene: .
CDR3 protein: CASSTRTGANEQFF; J gene: TRBJ2-1; V gene: TRBV5-1; CDR3 length: 14; D gene: TRBD1
CDR3 protein: CASSVSGGPGDTQYF; J gene: TRBJ2-3; V gene: TRBV27; CDR3 length: 15; D gene: TRBD2
CDR3 protein: CAWSEGGLSNQPQHF; J gene: TRBJ1-5; V gene: TRBV30; CDR3 length: 15; D gene: .
CDR3 protein: CASTRQSGGADNEQFF; J gene: TRBJ2-1; V gene: TRBV3-1; CDR3 length: 16; D gene: TRBD2
CDR3 protein: CASSLRGGNTGELFF; J gene: TRBJ2-2; V gene: TRBV7-2; CDR3 length: 15; D gene: TRBD2
CDR3 protein: CASAQSRKFF; J gene: TRBJ2-1; V gene: TRBV7-3; CDR3 length: 10; D gene: .
CDR3 protein: CASSSTTVEQFF; J gene: TRBJ2-1; V gene: TRBV5-1; CDR3 length: 12; D gene: .
CDR3 protein: CASSLITYNEQFF; J gene: TRBJ2-1; V gene: TRBV5-6; CDR3 length: 13; D gene: .
CDR3 protein: CASSPNTEGGYTF; J gene: TRBJ1-2; V gene: TRBV18; CDR3 length: 13; D gene: .
CDR3 protein: CSARDWAAGDLSTDTQYF; J gene: TRBJ2-3; V gene: TRBV20-1; CDR3 length: 18; D gene: TRBD2
CDR3 protein: CASSSRGGSYNEQFF; J gene: TRBJ2-1; V gene: TRBV9; CDR3 length: 15; D gene: .
CDR3 protein: CASSLGQGFTNTEAFF; J gene: TRBJ1-1; V gene: TRBV5-5; CDR3 length: 16; D gene: TRBD1
CDR3 protein: CASSRLAGGRASTDTQYF; J gene: TRBJ2-3; V gene: TRBV11-1; CDR3 length: 18; D gene: TRBD2
CDR3 protein: CASSPLLGRLNSEAFF; J gene: TRBJ1-1; V gene: TRBV12-3/TRBV12-4; CDR3 length: 16; D gene: .
CDR3 protein: CASSATGPKNIQYF; J gene: TRBJ2-4; V gene: TRBV6-6; CDR3 length: 14; D gene: .
CDR3 protein: CASSLATLGQLVSYEQYF; J gene: TRBJ2-7; V gene: TRBV7-8; CDR3 length: 18; D gene: .
CDR3 protein: CSARDFRGQAAVEDTQYF; J gene: TRBJ2-3; V gene: TRBV20-1; CDR3 length: 18; D gene: TRBD1
CDR3 protein: CASSPHGAGNQETQYF; J gene: TRBJ2-5; V gene: TRBV5-1; CDR3 length: 16; D gene: TRBD2
CDR3 protein: CSARVAGYEQYF; J gene: TRBJ2-7; V gene: TRBV20-1; CDR3 length: 12; D gene: .
CDR3 protein: CASTWGGLSTDTQYF; J gene: TRBJ2-3; V gene: TRBV12-3/TRBV12-4; CDR3 length: 15; D gene: .